This is a list of T cell receptor beta chains from one sample in a study of T-cell memory formation after mild COVID-19. TCRdb re-called the 5' RACE reads through MiXCR, storing one row per CDR3 protein. The data hold approximately 410,000 distinct CDR3 sequences, with about 22% observed a single time. Sequencing was performed on PBMCs or a T cell subset sorted from them (not recorded which). The source is an adult woman who had mild COVID-19 (a few samples of this study predate the infection). Cell type and time point are not known. Both conserved end residues are trimmed from each CDR3. Each record gives: CDR3 protein, V gene, J gene.

cdr3_aa: ATSGRLAGGLRTKNIQY; v_call: TRBV15; j_call: TRBJ2-4
cdr3_aa: ATSVGGNTEAF; v_call: TRBV24-1; j_call: TRBJ1-1
cdr3_aa: ASGAVYGEQY; v_call: TRBV12-5; j_call: TRBJ2-7
cdr3_aa: AWEQGHEQY; v_call: TRBV30; j_call: TRBJ2-7
cdr3_aa: ASSSPGYYGYT; v_call: TRBV12-3/TRBV12-4; j_call: TRBJ1-2
cdr3_aa: ASSLASADTQY; v_call: TRBV7-2; j_call: TRBJ2-3
cdr3_aa: ASSQVVTGRAYEQY; v_call: TRBV4-3; j_call: TRBJ2-7
cdr3_aa: ASSGETETQY; v_call: TRBV3-1; j_call: TRBJ2-5
cdr3_aa: ASSLDRTRYYEQY; v_call: TRBV7-2; j_call: TRBJ2-7
cdr3_aa: ASSPGTGAGEPQH; v_call: TRBV18; j_call: TRBJ1-5
cdr3_aa: ASTLAGGLGTQY; v_call: TRBV6-6; j_call: TRBJ2-3
cdr3_aa: ASSYPVGYGYT; v_call: TRBV12-3/TRBV12-4; j_call: TRBJ1-2
cdr3_aa: ASSQGSGPYTDTQY; v_call: TRBV3-1; j_call: TRBJ2-3
cdr3_aa: ATARGIQETQY; v_call: TRBV7-9; j_call: TRBJ2-5
cdr3_aa: ASSFPMRGQGGKNIQY; v_call: TRBV11-2; j_call: TRBJ2-4
cdr3_aa: ASSPRGRGAHNEQF; v_call: TRBV6-6; j_call: TRBJ2-1
cdr3_aa: ASSLLQAMNTEAF; v_call: TRBV4-1; j_call: TRBJ1-1
cdr3_aa: ASSLGEGNQPQH; v_call: TRBV5-1; j_call: TRBJ1-5
cdr3_aa: ASRPLSSGRANEQY; v_call: TRBV12-3/TRBV12-4; j_call: TRBJ2-7
cdr3_aa: ATSDESQGFAYNEQF; v_call: TRBV24-1; j_call: TRBJ2-1
cdr3_aa: ASSQSNQPQH; v_call: TRBV12-3/TRBV12-4; j_call: TRBJ1-5
cdr3_aa: ASSPGGLAGAETQY; v_call: TRBV7-9; j_call: TRBJ2-5
cdr3_aa: ASRDRVSNYGYT; v_call: TRBV2; j_call: TRBJ1-2
cdr3_aa: ASSTSGNMNEQF; v_call: TRBV9; j_call: TRBJ2-1
cdr3_aa: ASNARGPNYEQY; v_call: TRBV12-3/TRBV12-4; j_call: TRBJ2-7
cdr3_aa: ASSEVAGWQY; v_call: TRBV6-1; j_call: TRBJ2-7
cdr3_aa: SAGGPQY; v_call: TRBV29-1; j_call: TRBJ2-5
cdr3_aa: ASSEPTAGELF; v_call: TRBV5-1; j_call: TRBJ2-2
cdr3_aa: SARGRGTYEQY; v_call: TRBV20-1; j_call: TRBJ2-7
cdr3_aa: ASSTTDYEQY; v_call: TRBV12-3/TRBV12-4; j_call: TRBJ2-7
cdr3_aa: SAVKGRRDTEAF; v_call: TRBV20-1; j_call: TRBJ1-1
cdr3_aa: ATSDRGPGEQY; v_call: TRBV24-1; j_call: TRBJ2-7
cdr3_aa: ASTLSRLRNTEAF; v_call: TRBV27; j_call: TRBJ1-1
cdr3_aa: SARPAAADTQY; v_call: TRBV20-1; j_call: TRBJ2-3
cdr3_aa: ASSPPGTGRDEQF; v_call: TRBV18; j_call: TRBJ2-1
cdr3_aa: ASSYTHEQY; v_call: TRBV11-3; j_call: TRBJ2-7
cdr3_aa: ASSLAPGDLTYEQY; v_call: TRBV5-1; j_call: TRBJ2-7
cdr3_aa: ASSLRGTSGETQY; v_call: TRBV12-3/TRBV12-4; j_call: TRBJ2-5
cdr3_aa: ASSLRRTVNGYT; v_call: TRBV12-3/TRBV12-4; j_call: TRBJ1-2
cdr3_aa: ASSYPGRANTEAF; v_call: TRBV27; j_call: TRBJ1-1
cdr3_aa: ASTEYSYEQY; v_call: TRBV2; j_call: TRBJ2-7
cdr3_aa: ASSAKGTLTDIQY; v_call: TRBV7-9; j_call: TRBJ2-4
cdr3_aa: ASSPAGTNQETQY; v_call: TRBV7-9; j_call: TRBJ2-5
cdr3_aa: AWNQDNTEAF; v_call: TRBV30; j_call: TRBJ1-1
cdr3_aa: ASRNNGGYT; v_call: TRBV27; j_call: TRBJ1-2
cdr3_aa: ATSDLGRVGTGELF; v_call: TRBV24-1; j_call: TRBJ2-2
cdr3_aa: ASSLFPADTQY; v_call: TRBV5-4; j_call: TRBJ2-3
cdr3_aa: ASSSQGQHTEAF; v_call: TRBV12-3/TRBV12-4; j_call: TRBJ1-1
cdr3_aa: ASSLFGEETYYNEQF; v_call: TRBV7-8; j_call: TRBJ2-1
cdr3_aa: ASSLAQGETYEQY; v_call: TRBV7-6; j_call: TRBJ2-7
cdr3_aa: AISAVPLAGVLNTQY; v_call: TRBV10-3; j_call: TRBJ2-3
cdr3_aa: ASSHGTSGPYNEQF; v_call: TRBV7-9; j_call: TRBJ2-1
cdr3_aa: ASSEGTSSNYGYT; v_call: TRBV27; j_call: TRBJ1-2
cdr3_aa: ASSYLGVTEAF; v_call: TRBV6-2/TRBV6-3; j_call: TRBJ1-1
cdr3_aa: ASSPLATAGGYEQY; v_call: TRBV7-2; j_call: TRBJ2-7